This TCR beta chain stems from a study of blood T cells in healthy people across ages. The study, taken as a whole, reports: Higher naive T cell percentage went strongly together with higher TCR beta diversity. Older age went with lower TCR beta diversity per million T cells, in a roughly linear way.

The use of a sample-barcoded 5' primer and a J-beta primer mix characterized a second PCR of about 6 to 12 cycles. Researchers report that a template-switch adaptor with 12 random nucleotides tagged each cDNA molecule. TCRdb called the 5' RACE reads again in MiXCR, with one record for every CDR3 protein. This sample has 780,000 or so distinct CDR3 sequences, with about 56% found just once. Only a few counts were recorded for this clonotype. The antigen is unknown. The germline V gene encodes CDR1 MDHEN and CDR2 SYDVKM. This CDR3 comprises 16 residues. V shed 6 bases, J shed 5 bases, and the junction held 7 bases outside the gene matches.

The sample consisted of blood. The TCR was taken from a middle-aged man in good health. The rearrangement joins TRBV28 to TRBJ2-7, with 16 bases aligning to TRBD2. The CDR3 DNA reads TGTGCCAGCAGCCGCGGGACTAGCGGGAGGGTCCACGAGCAGTACTTC. This encodes CASSRGTSGRVHEQYF.